Reported below is one T cell receptor (beta chain). These data come from a study of cytomegalovirus exposure and HLA in healthy donors. PCR involved 60 Vbeta and 13 Jbeta primers. Here immunoSEQ multiplex PCR was the method, and the copy in TCRdb shows in-frame clones only, minus some. The sample carries approximately 260,000 clones, approximately 84% recorded once. CDR3 length: 15 amino acids. CDR1 is MDHEN, CDR2 SYDVKM, per germline. After removal of 4 bases from V and 0 bases from J, the junction contained 5 bases not matched to a gene. The V and J genes are TRBV28 and TRBJ1-1; TRBD1 aligns across 7 bases. The clonotype originates from a woman in her thirties or forties in good health and CMV-seropositive. The sequencing input was PBMCs. The CDR3 is CASSSGQRLNTEAFF. In DNA, the CDR3 is TGTGCCAGCAGTTCGGGACAGAGGTTGAACACTGAAGCTTTCTTT. Complete variable domain (other parts from reference TRBV28 and TRBJ1-1): DVKVTQSSRYLVKRTGEKVFLECVQDMDHENMFWYRQDPGLGLRLIYFSYDVKMKEKGDIPEGYSVSREKKERFSLILESASTNQTSMYLCASSSGQRLNTEAFFGQGTRLTVV.